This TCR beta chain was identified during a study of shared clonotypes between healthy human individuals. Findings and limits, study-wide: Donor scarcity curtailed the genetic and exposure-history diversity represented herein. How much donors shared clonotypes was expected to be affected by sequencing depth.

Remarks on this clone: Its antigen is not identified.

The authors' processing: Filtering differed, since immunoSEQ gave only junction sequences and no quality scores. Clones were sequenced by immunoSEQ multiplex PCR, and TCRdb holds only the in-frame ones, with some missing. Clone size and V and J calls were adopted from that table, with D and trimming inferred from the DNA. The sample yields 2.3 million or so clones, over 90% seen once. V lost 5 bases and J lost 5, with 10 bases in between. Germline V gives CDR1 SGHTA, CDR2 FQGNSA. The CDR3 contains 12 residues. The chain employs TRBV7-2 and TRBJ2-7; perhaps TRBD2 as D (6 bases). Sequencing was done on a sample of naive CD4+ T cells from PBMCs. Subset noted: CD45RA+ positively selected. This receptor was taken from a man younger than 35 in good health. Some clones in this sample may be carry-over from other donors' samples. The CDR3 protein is CASSLWGDEQYF. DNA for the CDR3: TGTGCCAGCAGCCTATGGGGGGACGAGCAGTACTTC.